This T cell receptor (beta chain) emerged from a study of PD-1 blockade in classical Hodgkin lymphoma. Documented time point: newly diagnosed, previously untreated cHL patient sample. There are 14 residues in the CDR3. The germline V gene has CDR1 MDHEN and CDR2 SYDVKM. Trimming at V came to 2 bases and at J to 5 bases, leaving 5 bases not matched to a gene. Here immunoSEQ multiplex PCR was the method, and the copy in TCRdb shows in-frame clones only, minus some. The table has around 50,000 clones, approximately 91% seen once. Specimen: peripheral blood mononuclear cells (PBMCs). The genes are TRBV28 and TRBJ1-2, with 7 bases aligning to TRBD1. The clonotype originates from a human donor with classical Hodgkin lymphoma. The CDR3 protein is CASSLQLTGYGYTF. CDR3 nucleotide sequence: TGTGCCAGCAGTTTACAACTGACAGGGTATGGCTACACCTTC.